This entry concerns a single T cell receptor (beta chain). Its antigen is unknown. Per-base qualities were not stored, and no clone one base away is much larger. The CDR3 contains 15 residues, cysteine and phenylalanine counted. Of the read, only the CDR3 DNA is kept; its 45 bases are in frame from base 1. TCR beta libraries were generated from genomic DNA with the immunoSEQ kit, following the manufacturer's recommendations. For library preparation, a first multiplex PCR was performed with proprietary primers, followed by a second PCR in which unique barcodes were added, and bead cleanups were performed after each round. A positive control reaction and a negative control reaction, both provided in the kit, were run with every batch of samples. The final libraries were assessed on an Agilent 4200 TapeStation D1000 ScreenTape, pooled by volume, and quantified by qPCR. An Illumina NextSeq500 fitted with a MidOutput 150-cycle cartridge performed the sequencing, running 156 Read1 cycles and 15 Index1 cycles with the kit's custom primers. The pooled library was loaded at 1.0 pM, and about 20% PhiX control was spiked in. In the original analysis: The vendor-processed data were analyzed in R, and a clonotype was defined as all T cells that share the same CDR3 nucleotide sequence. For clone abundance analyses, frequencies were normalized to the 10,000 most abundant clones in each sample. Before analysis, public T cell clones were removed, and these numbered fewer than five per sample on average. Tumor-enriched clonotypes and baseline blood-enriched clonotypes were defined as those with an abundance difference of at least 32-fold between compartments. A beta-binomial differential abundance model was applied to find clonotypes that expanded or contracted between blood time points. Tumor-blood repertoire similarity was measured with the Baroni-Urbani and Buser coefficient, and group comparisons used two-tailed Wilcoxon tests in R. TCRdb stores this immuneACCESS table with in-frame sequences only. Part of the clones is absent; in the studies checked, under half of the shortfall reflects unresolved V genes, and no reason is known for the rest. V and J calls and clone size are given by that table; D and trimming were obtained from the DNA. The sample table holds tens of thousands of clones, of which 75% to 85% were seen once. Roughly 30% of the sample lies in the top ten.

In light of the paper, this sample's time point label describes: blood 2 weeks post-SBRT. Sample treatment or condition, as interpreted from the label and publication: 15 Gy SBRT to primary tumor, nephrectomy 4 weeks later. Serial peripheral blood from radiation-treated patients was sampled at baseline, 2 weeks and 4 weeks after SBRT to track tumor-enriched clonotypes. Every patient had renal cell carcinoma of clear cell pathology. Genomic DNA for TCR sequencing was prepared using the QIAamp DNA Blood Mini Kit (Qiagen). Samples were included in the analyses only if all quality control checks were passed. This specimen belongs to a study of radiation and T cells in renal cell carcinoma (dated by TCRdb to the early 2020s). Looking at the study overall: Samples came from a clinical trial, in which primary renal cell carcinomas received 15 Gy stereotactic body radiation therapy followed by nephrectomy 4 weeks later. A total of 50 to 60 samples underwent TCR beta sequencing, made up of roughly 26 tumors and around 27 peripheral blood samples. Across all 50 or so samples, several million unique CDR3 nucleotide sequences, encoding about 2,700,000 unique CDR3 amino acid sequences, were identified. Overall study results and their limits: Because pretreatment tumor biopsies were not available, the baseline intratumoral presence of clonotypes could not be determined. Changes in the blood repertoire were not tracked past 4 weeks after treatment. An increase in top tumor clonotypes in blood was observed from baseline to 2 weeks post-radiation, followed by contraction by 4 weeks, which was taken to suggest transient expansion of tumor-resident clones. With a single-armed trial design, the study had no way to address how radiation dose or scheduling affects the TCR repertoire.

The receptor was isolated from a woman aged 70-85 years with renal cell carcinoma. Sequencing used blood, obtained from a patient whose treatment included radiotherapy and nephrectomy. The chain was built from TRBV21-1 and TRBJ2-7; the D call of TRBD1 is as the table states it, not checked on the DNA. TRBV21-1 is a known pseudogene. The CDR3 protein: CASSHRVKSSYEQYF. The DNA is TGTGCCAGCAGCCACAGGGTCAAAAGCTCCTACGAGCAGTACTTC.